These 28 T cell receptor beta chains were sequenced from one sample in a study of shared clonotypes between healthy human individuals. The table came from immunoSEQ multiplex PCR; TCRdb's copy has only in-frame clones and leaves some out. The sample has approximately 640,000 clones, more than 70% seen once. Sequenced sample: memory CD4+ T cells sorted from blood. Subset: CD45RA-negative fraction. The receptors were sampled from a woman in her twenties or thirties in good health.

This rearrangement joins TRBV28 to TRBJ2-1, with no clear D. The germline V gene encodes CDR1 MDHEN and CDR2 SYDVKM. V dropped 5 bases and J dropped 10 bases, with 6 bases sitting between them. The CDR3 is made up of 10 amino acids. CDR3 protein: CASSVREQFF. Written as DNA, the CDR3 is TGTGCCAGCAGTGTCAGGGAGCAGTTCTTC.

To note about this clone: One junction end does not reproduce the germline sequence, and a read error may be involved. The gene calls are TRBV19 and TRBJ1-2, with 10 bases matching TRBD1. The CDR3 covers 16 residues. From germline, CDR1 is LNHDA and CDR2 SQIVND (reference sequence). The CDR3 sequence: CASSIARTGGNSGYTF. The CDR3 DNA follows: TGTGCCAGTAGTATAGCCCGGACAGGGGGTAACTCTGGCTACACCTTC.

Concerning this clone: Other DNA sequences from this sample encode an identical CDR3 as well. This chain links TRBV7-9 with TRBJ2-7, with TRBD1 matching over 7 bases. CDR3 size: 13 residues. V was pared by 6 bases and J by 0 bases, with 2 bases of the junction left unmatched. Per germline, CDR1 SEHNR and CDR2 FQNEAQ (reference sequence). CDR3 bases: TGTGCCAGCAGACGGGACAGCTCCTACGAGCAGTACTTC. Protein sequence: CASRRDSSYEQYF.

This rearrangement joins TRBV18 to TRBJ2-2; D is undetermined. Germline CDR1 is KGHSH and CDR2 is LQKENI. V was pared by 0 bases and J by 6 bases, with 23 bases between. This CDR3 has 19 amino acids. The CDR3 sequence is CASSPPGQGRNLMSGELFF. The CDR3 DNA reads TGTGCCAGCTCACCACCGGGTCAAGGTCGGAATTTGATGTCCGGGGAGCTGTTTTTT.

The gene calls are TRBV28 and TRBJ2-1, with D unresolved. CDR3 length: 14 amino acids. Deletions cut 8 bases from V and 5 bases from J, with 16 bases between. CDR1 and CDR2 from the germline V gene are MDHEN and SYDVKM. The CDR3 loop is CASALPTFNNEQFF. The CDR3 coding sequence is TGTGCCAGCGCCCTTCCCACCTTTAACAATGAGCAGTTCTTC. Looking up the rest from reference TRBV28 and TRBJ2-1 gives the full variable domain: DVKVTQSSRYLVKRTGEKVFLECVQDMDHENMFWYRQDPGLGLRLIYFSYDVKMKEKGDIPEGYSVSREKKERFSLILESASTNQTSMYLCASALPTFNNEQFFGPGTRLTVL.

The chain uses TRBV28 and TRBJ1-2; D is unresolved. The CDR3 consists of 14 residues. V was cut by 2 bases and J by 5 bases, with 12 bases left in between. The germline gives CDR1 MDHEN, CDR2 SYDVKM. CDR3 DNA: TGTGCCAGCAGTTTAATGTCAGGAGTATATGGCTACACCTTC. It codes for CASSLMSGVYGYTF.

As to this clone: Given a much more abundant clone one base away, this may be a read error. Other DNA sequences in the same sample also yield this CDR3. The chain uses TRBV20-1 and TRBJ1-2; D is possibly TRBD1 (6 bases). Germline V CDR1 and CDR2: DFQATT, SNEGSKA (reference sequence). CDR3 length equals 11 residues. Trimming took off 3 bases at V and 8 bases at J, with 10 bases between the two ends. The CDR3 is CSASRQVGYTF. The CDR3 DNA reads TGCAGTGCTAGTCGACAGGTCGGCTACACCTTC.

The chain links TRBV9 to TRBJ2-2; 8 bases are a match to TRBD1. This CDR3 spans 16 amino acids. The V gene's germline CDR1 is SGDLS and CDR2 YYNGEE. Trimming took 4 bases from V and 6 from J; bases not matched to a gene: 11. The CDR3 DNA is TGTGCCAGCAGCCCTAGACAGGGGACAAGAGCCGGGGAGCTGTTTTTT. Its protein product is CASSPRQGTRAGELFF.

The table lists this clone with a count of one. The chain couples TRBV7-5 to TRBJ2-7. TRBV7-5 is recorded as a pseudogene. The CDR3 runs to 12 residues. The CDR3 region is CASSLALAEQYF. The CDR3 region has the DNA TGTGCCAGCAGCTTAGCGCTTGCCGAGCAGTACTTC.

A few counts support this clone. The chain couples TRBV2 to TRBJ2-7; 8 bases fit TRBD1. V trimming: 11 bases; J trimming: 4 bases; junction bases outside the gene matches: 7. The CDR3 covers 12 residues. The germline V gene has CDR1 SNHLY and CDR2 FYNNEI. In DNA form, the CDR3 reads TGTGCCTGCGAGACAGGGGCTTACGAGCAGTACTTC. Its translation: CACETGAYEQYF.

The chain recombines TRBV9 with TRBJ2-2, with D perhaps TRBD1 or TRBD2 (6 bases each). CDR1 and CDR2 (germline): SGDLS, YYNGEE. The CDR3 runs to 17 residues. V lost 3 bases and J 7 bases, leaving 22 bases between the germline ends. CDR3 coding DNA: TGTGCCAGCAGCGCGTACCTTAAGTCGGGGGCGGGCGGGGAGCTGTTTTTT. Its protein product is CASSAYLKSGAGGELFF.

This clone was seen just once. J is TRBJ1-1 and V is TRBV6-5; D not resolved. The ends were cut back, 7 bases at V and 0 bases at J, with 9 bases in the middle. The CDR3 runs to 13 residues. From germline, CDR1 is MNHEY and CDR2 SVGAGI. The CDR3 sequence is CASTNTLNTEAFF. CDR3 in DNA: TGTGCCAGCACCAACACCTTGAACACTGAAGCTTTCTTT.

The V and J genes are TRBV18 and TRBJ2-3; perhaps TRBD1 as D (5 bases). V shed 3 bases and J shed 0 bases, with 10 bases lying between them. This CDR3 comprises 15 residues. CDR1 and CDR2 from the germline V gene are KGHSH and LQKENI. CDR3 residues: CASSPGHSSTDTQYF. The CDR3 nucleotides read TGTGCCAGCTCACCTGGACACTCTAGCACAGATACGCAGTATTTT.

The chain uses TRBV19 and TRBJ2-1; D may be TRBD1 or TRBD2 (5 bases each). Trimming shortened V by 0 bases and J by 0 bases, and 9 bases separated the two germline ends. CDR3 length equals 16 residues. Germline lookup yields CDR1 LNHDA and CDR2 SQIVND (reference sequence). The CDR3 DNA sequence: TGTGCCAGTAGTATAGAAGTGGGGGTCTCCTACAATGAGCAGTTCTTC. As protein: CASSIEVGVSYNEQFF.

The chain recombines TRBV18 with TRBJ2-1; D gene uncertain. Trimming pared 1 base from V and 7 bases from J, leaving 8 bases between. The CDR3 sequence is 13 residues long. CDR1 KGHSH and CDR2 LQKENI come from the germline V gene. The CDR3 region is CASSPLEANEQFF. The CDR3 DNA reads as TGTGCCAGCTCACCACTAGAGGCAAATGAGCAGTTCTTC.

This clone occurred once. The V and J genes are TRBV5-1 and TRBJ2-1; 8 bases are shared with TRBD2. V dropped 4 bases and J dropped 7; count of bases not matched to a gene: 16. CDR1 is SGHRS, CDR2 YFSETQ, per germline. The CDR3 contains 17 residues. The CDR3 DNA reads as TGCGCCAGCAGCCCAACTCAACAAGCGGGAGCCGCGAATGAGCAGTTCTTC. Protein sequence: CASSPTQQAGAANEQFF.

Points on this clone: This specimen includes other DNA sequences encoding the same CDR3. J is TRBJ1-1 and V is TRBV5-1; D might be TRBD1 (6 bases). Trimming took 0 bases from V and 0 from J, leaving 9 bases between them. The CDR3 is 15 residues long. Germline CDR1 SGHRS, CDR2 YFSETQ. CDR3 bases: TGCGCCAGCAGCTTGGGACAGGAGATGAACACTGAAGCTTTCTTT. Protein product: CASSLGQEMNTEAFF. The entire variable domain, with the rest obtained from reference TRBV5-1 and TRBJ1-1, is as follows: KAGVTQTPRYLIKTRGQQVTLSCSPISGHRSVSWYQQTPGQGLQFLFEYFSETQRNKGNFPGRFSGRQFSNSRSEMNVSTLELGDSALYLCASSLGQEMNTEAFFGQGTRLTVV.

V and J are TRBV10-1 and TRBJ2-1, with D perhaps matching TRBD1 (6 bases). With 4 bases removed from V and 9 bases from J, the gap between germline ends came to 22 bases. CDR1 is WNHNN, CDR2 SYGVQD, per germline (reference sequence). This CDR3 has 16 residues. The CDR3 here is CASSGPTGPLGSEQFF. The CDR3 region has the DNA TGCGCCAGCAGTGGACCGACAGGCCCATTGGGAAGTGAGCAGTTCTTC.

The genes are TRBV10-3 and TRBJ2-5; 8 bases fit TRBD2. Germline V CDR1 and CDR2: ENHRY, SYGVKD. The J segment lost 1 base and the V segment lost 6 bases, leaving 4 bases of the junction unmatched. This CDR3 contains 14 residues. Here the CDR3 reads CAIRASGPQETQYF. DNA of the CDR3: TGTGCCATCAGAGCTAGCGGGCCCCAAGAGACCCAGTACTTC.

This sequence joins TRBV28 and TRBJ1-2; D ambiguous. Trimming shortened V by 2 bases and J by 4 bases, and 8 bases separated the two germline ends. Germline CDR1 and CDR2: MDHEN and SYDVKM. CDR3 length: 13 amino acids. CDR3 nucleotide sequence: TGTGCCAGCAGTTTAGTGGTTGGCTATGGCTACACCTTC. The encoded protein is CASSLVVGYGYTF.

The J gene is TRBJ2-7, the V gene TRBV28, with D possibly TRBD1 on 5 matching bases. The CDR3 extends over 14 amino acids. Germline V CDR1 and CDR2: MDHEN, SYDVKM. The V and J ends lost 2 bases and 5 bases respectively, with 13 bases between them. The CDR3 protein is CASSLADIGDEQYF. The CDR3 DNA sequence: TGTGCCAGCAGTTTAGCGGACATAGGGGACGAGCAGTACTTC. The whole variable domain, filled in from reference TRBV28 and TRBJ2-7, reads DVKVTQSSRYLVKRTGEKVFLECVQDMDHENMFWYRQDPGLGLRLIYFSYDVKMKEKGDIPEGYSVSREKKERFSLILESASTNQTSMYLCASSLADIGDEQYFGPGTRLTVT.

The chain couples TRBV27 to TRBJ2-3, with 8 bases aligning to TRBD1. The V gene's germline CDR1 is MNHEY and CDR2 SMNVEV (reference sequence). Germline trimming cut 6 bases from V and 4 bases from J; bases unmatched to any gene: 6. The CDR3 contains 14 residues. The CDR3 DNA follows: TGTGCCAGCAGCCTCGACAGGGGTCCAGATACGCAGTATTTT. It yields the protein CASSLDRGPDTQYF.

This rearrangement joins TRBV10-3 to TRBJ2-2; D perhaps matches TRBD2 (5 bases). The V end lost 10 bases, the J end lost 3 bases, and 12 bases lay between the germline ends. This CDR3 spans 13 amino acids. Germline V gene data show CDR1 as ENHRY and CDR2 as SYGVKD. The CDR3 nucleotides are TGTGCCACTTCCGCGGGTCACACCGGGGAGCTGTTTTTT. It specifies CATSAGHTGELFF.

This chain links TRBV4-2 with TRBJ2-7, with unresolved D. This CDR3 comprises 15 residues. CDR1 LGHNA and CDR2 YNFKEQ come from the germline V gene. V gave up 1 base and J gave up 2 bases, with 12 bases separating them. The CDR3: CASSQVATPTYEQYF. CDR3 nucleotides: TGTGCCAGCAGCCAAGTGGCTACGCCGACCTACGAGCAGTACTTC.

V is TRBV5-1 and J is TRBJ1-1, with D hard to call. V was trimmed by 1 base and J by 1 base, leaving 8 bases between them. From germline, CDR1 is SGHRS and CDR2 YFSETQ. This CDR3 has 14 residues. This CDR3 is CASSLLGQNTEAFF. CDR3 in DNA: TGCGCCAGCAGCTTGTTGGGTCAGAACACTGAAGCTTTCTTT.

V is TRBV18 and J is TRBJ2-2; 8 bases line up with TRBD1. V lost 3 bases and J lost 1; bases outside the gene matches: 7. The CDR3 runs 17 residues. Germline lookup yields CDR1 KGHSH and CDR2 LQKENI. CDR3 DNA: TGTGCCAGCTCACCGCCGCAGGGGGCTCGGAACACCGGGGAGCTGTTTTTT. As protein: CASSPPQGARNTGELFF.

This clone was observed a few times. The chain recombines TRBV7-9 with TRBJ2-3; D gene ambiguous. In germline, CDR1 is SEHNR, CDR2 FQNEAQ (reference sequence). The CDR3 loop spans 18 amino acids. V was pared by 1 base and J by 0 bases, with 17 bases between. The CDR3, as DNA: TGTGCCAGCAGCTTAGGGCTCGGCAGGTCGACTAGCACAGATACGCAGTATTTT. Its translation is CASSLGLGRSTSTDTQYF.

V is TRBV5-1 and J is TRBJ2-7, with 8 positions matching TRBD1. V was clipped by 0 bases and J by 5 bases; unmatched bases: 7. CDR3 size: 15 residues. Germline V gene data show CDR1 as SGHRS and CDR2 as YFSETQ. CDR3: CASSLGTDREDEQYF. In nucleotides, the CDR3 is TGCGCCAGCAGCTTGGGCACGGACAGGGAGGACGAGCAGTACTTC.